The 27 T cell receptor beta chains below all came from one sample that was sequenced in a study of post-analysis software for immune sequencing data. Notes on the study in general: Controls showed lower frequencies than patients for roughly 5 TRBV segments, and TRBV5-6, TRBV5-1 and TRBV20-1 were among these.

Antigens for these TCRs are unknown. The TCR beta cDNA libraries carried unique molecular identifiers. TCRdb recomputed calls from the PCR reads with MiXCR, one row per CDR3 protein. This table has hundreds of thousands of distinct CDR3 sequences, approximately 30% appearing once. Input material: blood. The receptors were sampled from a girl aged 5-17 years with multiple sclerosis.

The chain recombines TRBV2 with TRBJ2-3; D is ambiguous. V was cut by 4 bases and J by 2 bases, with 10 bases left in between. Germline assignment: CDR1 SNHLY and CDR2 FYNNEI. CDR3 length equals 14 residues. This chain's CDR3 is CASSGGTYTDTQYF. Here the CDR3 DNA reads TGTGCCAGCAGTGGCGGAACTTACACAGATACGCAGTATTTT.

The table lists this clonotype with a few counts. The genes are TRBV6-6 and TRBJ2-1, with D perhaps matching TRBD2 (5 bases). V was shortened by 2 bases and J by 3 bases, with 5 bases between the two germline ends. The CDR3 contains 13 residues. Germline V lookup: CDR1 MNHNY, CDR2 SVGAGI (reference sequence). CDR3 sequence (DNA): TGTGCCAGCAGTTACCGGGACTACAATGAGCAGTTCTTC. Its protein is CASSYRDYNEQFF.

The rearrangement links TRBV10-3 to TRBJ2-1; TRBD2 matches 7 bases. The germline V gene encodes CDR1 ENHRY and CDR2 SYGVKD. The V gene end was trimmed by 11 bases and the J gene end by 2 bases; junction bases not matched to a gene: 9. This CDR3 comprises 14 residues. The CDR3 here is CASKTGGTYNEQFF. CDR3 nucleotide sequence: TGTGCCTCTAAAACGGGGGGAACCTACAATGAGCAGTTCTTC.

The DNA for the CDR3 is TGTGCCAGCAGCTTCCCTTCTAGCGGAGATCACACAGATACGCAGTATTTT. It encodes CASSFPSSGDHTDTQYF. The chain recombines TRBV7-2 with TRBJ2-3, with 7 nucleotides matching TRBD2. The CDR3 extends over 17 amino acids. Germline CDR1 reads SGHTA; CDR2 reads FQGNSA. J gave up 2 bases and V 3 bases, and 11 bases lay outside the gene matches.

This clonotype was recorded a few times. CDR3 bases: TGTGCCAGCAAACGATTAGGGGGCACAGATACGCAGTATTTT. Translated: CASKRLGGTDTQYF. The rearrangement uses TRBV6-2 or TRBV6-3 and TRBJ2-3; the D gene is possibly TRBD1 (5 bases). V was clipped by 7 bases and J by 1 base, with 12 bases between them. The germline gives CDR1 MNHEY, CDR2 SVGEGT. The CDR3 runs 14 residues.

This clonotype was seen a few times. CDR3 sequence reads: CASTSHSNRAYEQYF. In DNA form, the CDR3 reads TGTGCCAGCACCTCCCATTCGAACAGGGCTTACGAGCAGTACTTC. The V gene is TRBV27, the J gene TRBJ2-7, with a possible D match to TRBD1 (6 bases). Trimming removed 7 bases at V and 4 bases at J, with 20 bases between. Per the germline V gene, CDR1 is MNHEY and CDR2 is SMNVEV (reference sequence). CDR3 size: 15 residues.

The chain employs TRBV12-3 or TRBV12-4 and TRBJ2-1, with D maybe TRBD2 (5 bases). Between the trimmed V and J ends, which lost 5 bases and 7 bases, there was a span of 12 bases. This CDR3 is 13 amino acids long. This chain's CDR3 is CASSPVRGNEQFF. CDR3 bases: TGTGCCAGCAGTCCCGTTCGAGGGAATGAGCAGTTCTTC.

This clonotype was recorded at least ten times. V is TRBV6-5 and J is TRBJ2-5; 10 bases align to TRBD2. Germline-derived CDR1 and CDR2 are MNHEY and SVGAGI. Trimming cost V 8 bases and J 4 bases; bases outside gene matches: 4. This CDR3 contains 13 residues. CDR3 amino acids: CASGPSGGETQYF. Here the CDR3 DNA reads TGTGCCAGCGGCCCTAGCGGGGGAGAGACCCAGTACTTC.

The chain has TRBV6-1 and TRBJ1-5; D ambiguous. V was shortened by 5 bases and J by 3 bases, with 17 bases between the two germline ends. Per the germline V gene, CDR1 is MNHNS and CDR2 is SASEGT. The CDR3 sequence is 16 residues long. For the CDR3, the DNA is TGTGCCAGCAGTACCACGCGGACTAACCTCAATCAGCCCCAGCATTTT. Residues: CASSTTRTNLNQPQHF.

The rearrangement joins TRBV29-1 to TRBJ2-7; a weak D match, TRBD2 (5 bases). There are 13 residues in the CDR3. The V end lost 4 bases, the J end lost 1 base, and 11 bases lay between the germline ends. Germline V gene data show CDR1 as SQVTM and CDR2 as ANQGSEA. CDR3 sequence: CSVALEGSYEQYF. CDR3 DNA: TGCAGCGTTGCCTTAGAGGGTTCCTACGAGCAGTACTTC.

This clonotype turned up a few times. The J gene is TRBJ2-1, the V gene TRBV27; D is possibly TRBD2 (6 bases). The CDR3 is 15 residues long. Germline CDR1 is MNHEY and CDR2 is SMNVEV (reference sequence). Between the trimmed V and J ends, which lost 5 bases and 10 bases, there was a span of 21 bases. CDR3 sequence (DNA): TGTGCCAGCAGTCCCCTAGTGGGAGGCAGAGGGGAGCAGTTCTTC. Translating gives CASSPLVGGRGEQFF.

CDR3 bases: TGTGCCAGCAGCTCACGACCACGGGATCAGTTCTCTGGAAACACCATATATTTT. Translated, it gives CASSSRPRDQFSGNTIYF. The V gene is TRBV11-2, the J gene TRBJ1-3, with D hard to call. Germline CDR1 is SGHAT and CDR2 is FQNNGV. The CDR3 sequence is 18 residues long. V was cut by 4 bases and J by 0 bases, with 19 bases left in between.

This clonotype was seen a few times. The chain combines TRBV20-1 with TRBJ2-6; D is possibly TRBD1 (5 bases). V dropped 7 bases and J dropped 1 base, with 23 bases sitting between them. The CDR3 runs to 18 residues. Looked up from germline, CDR1 is DFQATT and CDR2 is SNEGSKA (reference sequence). CDR3 nucleotides: TGCAGTGTCGATCTGGGCGAGCAGGGTCCTTCTGGGGCCAACGTCCTGACTTTC. Translation: CSVDLGEQGPSGANVLTF.

CDR3 residues: CSASGGLAGGTYEQYF. The DNA of the CDR3 is TGCAGTGCTAGCGGGGGACTAGCGGGAGGAACCTACGAGCAGTACTTC. The chain is built from TRBV20-1 and TRBJ2-7, with 15 bases lining up with TRBD2. J gave up 2 bases and V 3 bases, and 5 bases lay outside the gene matches. CDR1 and CDR2 (germline): DFQATT, SNEGSKA (reference sequence). The CDR3 covers 16 residues.

The chain joins TRBV5-1 to TRBJ2-5; 9 bases map to TRBD1. Germline CDR1 SGHRS, CDR2 YFSETQ. The ends lost 6 bases at V and 5 bases at J; junction bases unmatched: 5. This CDR3 has 13 residues. As DNA, the CDR3 is TGCGCCAGCATGGACAGGGGCAGGGAGACCCAGTACTTC. Protein: CASMDRGRETQYF.

This clonotype has more than one count but fewer than ten. The CDR3 region has the DNA TGTGCCAGCAGTCCCGCGGGGCCTGGGGCCAACGTCCTGACTTTC. Its protein is CASSPAGPGANVLTF. The rearrangement links TRBV12-3 or TRBV12-4 to TRBJ2-6; TRBD2 is a possible D gene (6 bases). The CDR3 loop spans 15 amino acids. The V and J ends lost 5 bases and 2 bases respectively, with 10 bases between them.

This clonotype has a handful of counts. The chain joins TRBV14 to TRBJ2-7; D call uncertain. The V end was cut by 0 bases, the J end by 4 bases, with 7 bases between. The germline V gene encodes CDR1 SGHDN and CDR2 FVKESK. This CDR3 has 13 amino acids. CDR3 in amino acids: CASSQDLYYEQYF. In DNA, the CDR3 is TGTGCCAGCAGCCAAGATCTTTATTACGAGCAGTACTTC.

The rearrangement links TRBV6-2 or TRBV6-3 to TRBJ2-7, with D perhaps TRBD2 (6 bases). Trimming took 0 bases from V and 2 from J, leaving 11 bases between them. From germline, CDR1 is MNHEY and CDR2 SVGEGT. The CDR3 length is 15 residues. CDR3 loop: CASSYSLAGTYEQYF. Written as DNA, the CDR3 is TGTGCCAGCAGTTACTCTCTTGCGGGAACCTACGAGCAGTACTTC.

The J gene is TRBJ2-5, the V gene TRBV28; 7 nucleotides align to TRBD1. From germline, CDR1 is MDHEN and CDR2 SYDVKM. The CDR3 spans 15 residues. The J segment lost 1 base and the V segment lost 6 bases, leaving 8 bases of the junction unmatched. The CDR3 sequence is CASSQFQGVQETQYF. DNA of the CDR3: TGTGCCAGCAGCCAATTCCAGGGGGTCCAAGAGACCCAGTACTTC.

This clonotype was detected only a few times. V is TRBV29-1 and J is TRBJ2-5; 7 bases fit TRBD2. Trimming cost V 6 bases and J 11 bases; bases outside gene matches: 21. Per germline, CDR1 SQVTM and CDR2 ANQGSEA. This CDR3 spans 15 amino acids. CDR3 in amino acids: CSVPISERGDNEQYF. CDR3 bases: TGCAGCGTCCCGATCTCTGAGCGGGGAGACAATGAGCAGTACTTC.

This rearrangement joins TRBV25-1 to TRBJ1-1, with D possibly being TRBD1 (5 bases). Between the trimmed V and J ends, which lost 2 bases and 6 bases, there was a span of 7 bases. CDR1 is MGHDK and CDR2 is SYGVNS in the germline V gene. This CDR3 comprises 12 residues. DNA for the CDR3: TGTGCCAGCAGTGAACGGGGGGCTGAAGCTTTCTTT. As protein: CASSERGAEAFF.

The rearrangement uses TRBV27 and TRBJ1-2, with D possibly TRBD1 on 5 matching bases. The V and J ends lost 2 bases and 11 bases respectively, with 15 bases between them. The CDR3 runs 13 residues. Looked up from germline, CDR1 is MNHEY and CDR2 is SMNVEV (reference sequence). Here the CDR3 DNA reads TGTGCCAGCAGTTTACTGCAGGGAAGGGGTTACACCTTC. Translated, it gives CASSLLQGRGYTF.

The gene calls are TRBV20-1 and TRBJ2-1; the D gene is possibly TRBD2 (5 bases). Germline loops: CDR1 DFQATT, CDR2 SNEGSKA (reference sequence). V was pared by 1 base and J by 5 bases, with 9 bases between. The CDR3 contains 13 residues. In nucleotides, the CDR3 is TGCAGTGCTAGAGGGCTAGCCCACAATGAGCAGTTCTTC. Translation: CSARGLAHNEQFF.

V usage is TRBV20-1 and J usage is TRBJ1-2, with D perhaps TRBD1 (5 bases). Trimming shortened V by 5 bases and J by 7 bases, and 14 bases separated the two germline ends. Germline loops: CDR1 DFQATT, CDR2 SNEGSKA (reference sequence). The length of the CDR3 is 12 residues. CDR3 loop: CSALGGEGGYTF. CDR3 sequence (DNA): TGCAGTGCTCTTGGGGGGGAGGGTGGCTACACCTTC.

This clonotype was picked up many times. This chain uses TRBV12-3 or TRBV12-4 with TRBJ2-5; D perhaps matches TRBD2 (6 bases). The CDR3 has 14 amino acids. The ends were cut back, 3 bases at V and 4 bases at J, with 12 bases in the middle. DNA of the CDR3: TGTGCCAGCAGTTTGGAGGGATTTTTAGAGACCCAGTACTTC. Protein: CASSLEGFLETQYF.

A few counts support this clonotype. The V and J genes are TRBV9 and TRBJ1-6, with a weak D call TRBD1 (6 bases). Germline CDR1 is SGDLS and CDR2 is YYNGEE. V was trimmed by 4 bases and J by 11 bases, leaving 19 bases between them. The CDR3 consists of 15 residues. The CDR3 bases are TGTGCCAGCAGCCCTCCGTCACAGGGTAGTGCACCCCTCCACTTT. Protein product: CASSPPSQGSAPLHF. The complete variable domain, with remaining parts taken from reference TRBV9 and TRBJ1-6, reads DSGVTQTPKHLITATGQRVTLRCSPRSGDLSVYWYQQSLDQGLQFLIQYYNGEERAKGNILERFSAQQFPDLHSELNLSSLELGDSALYFCASSPPSQGSAPLHFGNGTRLTVT.

The rearrangement joins TRBV24-1 to TRBJ2-3; D is undetermined. V lost 9 bases to trimming and J lost 5 bases, with 14 bases between them. CDR1 is KGHDR and CDR2 is SFDVKD in the germline V gene. The CDR3 has 13 residues. The CDR3 region is CATSRPWEDTQYF. CDR3 nucleotide sequence: TGTGCCACCTCCCGGCCATGGGAAGATACGCAGTATTTT.